This T cell receptor beta chain came from a study of T cell repertoires in cytomegalovirus infection. As for the study in general: Used in the study were CMV epitopes, some recently identified and HLA-C-restricted, others well-studied and HLA-B-restricted. Through public TCR beta signatures, both CMV infection and matching HLA type were indicated.

General study findings and limits: The cumulative frequency of public TCR beta families identified carriers of CMV plus the relevant HLA.

The germline CDR1 and CDR2 sequences are SNHLY and FYNNEI. Trimming took 8 bases from V and 0 from J, leaving 17 bases between them. CDR3 length: 16 amino acids. TCRdb processed the reads anew with MiXCR; each CDR3 protein has one entry. The top ten clones hold around half of a sample with over 120,000 distinct CDR3 sequences, 32% of them seen once. As concerns this clonotype: The antigen is unknown.

The specimen comprised CD8+ T cells from cultured PBMCs, sampled from culture after CMV antigen stimulation. The TCR originated in a human donor in good health (CMV status not recorded). Some clones in this sample may be carry-over from other donors' samples. The rearrangement uses TRBV2 and TRBJ2-1; no definite D call. The CDR3 DNA is TGTGCCAGCCGAGGACCGTTACGAACCTCCTACAATGAGCAGTTCTTC. Residues: CASRGPLRTSYNEQFF. The full variable domain, in which reference TRBV2 and TRBJ2-1 provide the parts outside the CDR3, is EPEVTQTPSHQVTQMGQEVILRCVPISNHLYFYWYRQILGQKVEFLVSFYNNEISEKSEIFDDQFSVERPDGSNFTLKIRSTKLEDSAMYFCASRGPLRTSYNEQFFGPGTRLTVL.